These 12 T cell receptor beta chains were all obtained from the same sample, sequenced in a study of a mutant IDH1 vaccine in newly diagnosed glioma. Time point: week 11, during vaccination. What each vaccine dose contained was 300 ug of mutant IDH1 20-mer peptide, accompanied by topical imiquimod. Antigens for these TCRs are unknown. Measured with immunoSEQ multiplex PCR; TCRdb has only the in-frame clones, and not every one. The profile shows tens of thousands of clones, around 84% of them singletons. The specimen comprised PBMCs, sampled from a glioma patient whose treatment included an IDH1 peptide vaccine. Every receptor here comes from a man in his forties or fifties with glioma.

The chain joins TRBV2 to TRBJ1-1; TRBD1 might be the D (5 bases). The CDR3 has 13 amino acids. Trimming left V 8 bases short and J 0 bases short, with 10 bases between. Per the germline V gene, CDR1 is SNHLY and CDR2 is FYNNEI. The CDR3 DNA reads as TGTGCCAGCGAGACAGACATGAACACTGAAGCTTTCTTT. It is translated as CASETDMNTEAFF.

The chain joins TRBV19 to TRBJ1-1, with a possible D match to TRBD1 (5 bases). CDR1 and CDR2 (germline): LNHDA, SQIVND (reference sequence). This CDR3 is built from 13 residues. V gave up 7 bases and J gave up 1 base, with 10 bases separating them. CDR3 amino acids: CASIQTENTEAFF. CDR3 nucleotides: TGTGCCAGTATACAGACAGAGAACACTGAAGCTTTCTTT.

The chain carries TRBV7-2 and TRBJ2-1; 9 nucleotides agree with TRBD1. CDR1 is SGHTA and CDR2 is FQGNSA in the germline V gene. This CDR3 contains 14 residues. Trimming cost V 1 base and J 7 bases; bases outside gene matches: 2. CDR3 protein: CASSLEDRGNEQFF. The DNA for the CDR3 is TGTGCCAGCAGCTTAGAGGACAGGGGTAATGAGCAGTTCTTC.

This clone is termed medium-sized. The CDR3 sequence is CASSDGPPRYEQYF. The DNA for the CDR3 is TGTGCCAGCAGTGACGGCCCCCCGAGGTACGAGCAGTACTTC. The chain carries TRBV2 and TRBJ2-7; D not resolved. From germline, CDR1 is SNHLY and CDR2 FYNNEI. Between the trimmed V and J ends, which lost 3 bases and 4 bases, there was a span of 13 bases. This CDR3 is built from 14 residues.

CDR3 region: CASSDDTYEQYF. As DNA, the CDR3 is TGTGCCAGCAGCGATGATACCTACGAGCAGTACTTC. The chain has TRBV11-3 and TRBJ2-7; D call uncertain. The germline V gene has CDR1 SGHNT and CDR2 YENEEA. The CDR3 totals 12 residues. V was trimmed by 5 bases and J by 2 bases, leaving 7 bases between them.

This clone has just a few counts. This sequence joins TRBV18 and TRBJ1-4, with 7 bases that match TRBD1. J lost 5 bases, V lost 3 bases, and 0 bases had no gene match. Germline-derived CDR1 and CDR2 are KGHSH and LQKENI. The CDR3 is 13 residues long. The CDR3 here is CASSPGQNEKLFF. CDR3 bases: TGTGCCAGCTCACCGGGACAGAATGAAAAACTGTTTTTT.

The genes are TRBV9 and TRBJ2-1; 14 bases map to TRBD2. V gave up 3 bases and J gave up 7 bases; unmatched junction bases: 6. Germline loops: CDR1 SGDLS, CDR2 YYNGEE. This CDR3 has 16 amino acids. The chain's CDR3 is CASSATGTSGSNEQFF. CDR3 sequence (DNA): TGTGCCAGCAGCGCCACCGGGACTAGCGGGAGTAATGAGCAGTTCTTC.

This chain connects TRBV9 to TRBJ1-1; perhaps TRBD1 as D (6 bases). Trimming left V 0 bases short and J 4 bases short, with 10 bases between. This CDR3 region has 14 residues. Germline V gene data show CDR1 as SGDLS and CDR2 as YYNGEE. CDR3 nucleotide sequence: TGTGCCAGCAGCGTAGGCCAGGGGAGCACTGAAGCTTTCTTT. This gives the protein CASSVGQGSTEAFF.

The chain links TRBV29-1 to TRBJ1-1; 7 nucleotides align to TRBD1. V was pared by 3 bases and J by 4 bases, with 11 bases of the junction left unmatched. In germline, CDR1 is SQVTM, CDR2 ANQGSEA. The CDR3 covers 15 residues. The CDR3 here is CSVDAGQALATEAFF. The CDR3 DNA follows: TGCAGCGTTGATGCAGGACAGGCTTTAGCCACTGAAGCTTTCTTT.

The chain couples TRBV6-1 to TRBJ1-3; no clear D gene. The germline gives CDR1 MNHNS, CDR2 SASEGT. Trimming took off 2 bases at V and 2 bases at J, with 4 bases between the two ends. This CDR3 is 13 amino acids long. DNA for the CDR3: TGTGCCAGCAGTGAATGGCCTGGAAACACCATATATTTT. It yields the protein CASSEWPGNTIYF.

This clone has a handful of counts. This CDR3 is CASRGGPRRAYEQYF. The CDR3 DNA reads as TGTGCCAGCAGGGGAGGGCCAAGAAGAGCCTACGAGCAGTACTTC. The chain couples TRBV7-2 to TRBJ2-7; 7 bases align to TRBD2. V dropped 6 bases and J dropped 2; count of bases not matched to a gene: 10. CDR1 is SGHTA, CDR2 FQGNSA, per germline. The CDR3 loop spans 15 amino acids.

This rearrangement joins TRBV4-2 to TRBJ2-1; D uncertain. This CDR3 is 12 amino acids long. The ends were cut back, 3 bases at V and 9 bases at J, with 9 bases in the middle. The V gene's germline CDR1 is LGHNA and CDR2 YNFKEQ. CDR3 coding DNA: TGTGCCAGCAGCCAGGGCCACAGTGAGCAGTTCTTC. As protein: CASSQGHSEQFF.